The T cell receptor (beta chain) described here comes from a study of beta chain features in type 1 diabetes. Broader study findings: In patients and controls equally, PCR might favor templates that are shorter. Shorter TCRB CDR3s, moderately but significantly so, were found in Type 1 diabetes patients in all four CD4+ subsets. Junctions at VDJ sites from type 1 diabetes patients had fewer insertions and more deletions.

Sequenced material consisted of expressed TCRB transcripts (all of the isolated RNA was reverse transcribed). TCRdb's copy holds only in-frame clones and misses some; the assay was immunoSEQ multiplex PCR. The sample contains 500,000 to 800,000 clones, around an eighth of which appear only once. The junction had 10 bases not matched to a gene; V was cut back by 4 bases and J by 2 bases. Germline CDR1 reads LGHNA; CDR2 reads YNFKEQ. This CDR3 spans 16 amino acids. This clone appeared a few times. What it recognizes is unknown. A single heparinised blood sample, averaging approximately 0.12 L, was obtained per donor.

J is TRBJ2-7 and V is TRBV4-2, with TRBD1 identical over 8 bases. This TCR came from a man between 25 and 39 years old with type 1 diabetes. The sample consisted of naive CD4+ T cells from blood. CDR3 protein: CASSLRTDRGTYEQYF. CDR3 DNA sequence: TGTGCCAGCAGCCTACGGACCGACAGGGGAACCTACGAGCAGTACTTC.